This T cell receptor beta chain was recorded in a study of blood T cell repertoires in COVID-19. Overall study context: There were acute and convalescent COVID-19 samples, and they came from the United States, Italy and Spain. T cells, B-cell-depleted T cells, or PBMCs provided the cDNA or gDNA that served as material.

The table lists this clone with a few counts. This CDR3 has 12 residues. V lost 1 base, J lost 7 bases, and 5 bases lay in between. CDR1 is LGHDT and CDR2 is YNNKEL in the germline V gene (reference sequence). Per the original methods: Amplification of reference gene primers was used by the study to estimate nucleated cell counts. Assay: immunoSEQ multiplex PCR; the TCRdb copy retains only in-frame clones and omits some. V, J and clone size reflect that table, while D and trimming were determined from the DNA. The table lists 100,000 to 150,000 clones, more than 70% of them singletons, with around 1.4% in the top ten.

The chain uses TRBV3-1 (or the pseudogene TRBV3-2) and TRBJ1-3; no clear D gene. The sequence was obtained from a man aged 60-69 years with acute or convalescent COVID-19. The sample taken for sequencing was peripheral blood. The CDR3 region has the DNA TGTGCCAGCAGCCAAGCTGAGAACACCATATATTTT. It yields the protein CASSQAENTIYF.